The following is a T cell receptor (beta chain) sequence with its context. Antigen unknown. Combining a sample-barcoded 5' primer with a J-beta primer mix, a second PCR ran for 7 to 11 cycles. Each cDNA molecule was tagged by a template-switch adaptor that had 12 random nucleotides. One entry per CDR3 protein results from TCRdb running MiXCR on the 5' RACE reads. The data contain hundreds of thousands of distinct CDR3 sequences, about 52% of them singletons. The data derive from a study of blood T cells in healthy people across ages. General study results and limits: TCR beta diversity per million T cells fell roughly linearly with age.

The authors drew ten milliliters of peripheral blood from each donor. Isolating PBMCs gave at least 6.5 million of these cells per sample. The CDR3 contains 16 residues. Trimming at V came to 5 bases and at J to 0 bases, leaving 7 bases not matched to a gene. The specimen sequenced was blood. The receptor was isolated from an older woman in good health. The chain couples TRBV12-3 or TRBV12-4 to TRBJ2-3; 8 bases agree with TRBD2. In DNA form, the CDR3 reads TGTGCCAGCAGTGTCTGGGAGCGGGGGAGCACAGATACGCAGTATTTT. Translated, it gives CASSVWERGSTDTQYF.